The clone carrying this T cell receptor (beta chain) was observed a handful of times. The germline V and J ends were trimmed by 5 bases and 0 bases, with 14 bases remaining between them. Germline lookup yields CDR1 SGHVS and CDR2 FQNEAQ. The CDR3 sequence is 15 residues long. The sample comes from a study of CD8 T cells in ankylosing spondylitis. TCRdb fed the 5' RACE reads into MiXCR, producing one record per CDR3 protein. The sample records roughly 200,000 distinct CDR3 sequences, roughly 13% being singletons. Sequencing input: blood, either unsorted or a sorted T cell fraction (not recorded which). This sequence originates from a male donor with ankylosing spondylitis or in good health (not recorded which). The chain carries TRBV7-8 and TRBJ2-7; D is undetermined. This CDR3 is CASSVREPSSYEQYF. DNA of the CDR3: TGTGCCAGCAGCGTAAGGGAACCGTCCTCCTACGAGCAGTACTTC.